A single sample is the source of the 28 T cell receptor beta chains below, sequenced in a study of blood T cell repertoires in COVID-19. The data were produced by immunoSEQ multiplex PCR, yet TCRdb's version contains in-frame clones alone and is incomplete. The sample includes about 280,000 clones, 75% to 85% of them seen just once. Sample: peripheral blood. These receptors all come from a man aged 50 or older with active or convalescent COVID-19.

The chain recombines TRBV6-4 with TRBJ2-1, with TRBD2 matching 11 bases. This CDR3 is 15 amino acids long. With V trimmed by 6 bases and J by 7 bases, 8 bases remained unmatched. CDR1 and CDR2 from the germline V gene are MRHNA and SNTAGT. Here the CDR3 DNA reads TGTGCCAGCAGCCAAACTAGCGGGAGTAGTAATGAGCAGTTCTTC. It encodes CASSQTSGSSNEQFF.

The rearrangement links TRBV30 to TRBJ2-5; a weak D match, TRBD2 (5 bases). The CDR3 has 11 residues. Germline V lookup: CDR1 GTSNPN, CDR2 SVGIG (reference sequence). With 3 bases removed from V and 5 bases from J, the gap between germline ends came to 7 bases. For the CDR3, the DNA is TGTGCCTGGAGCTCGGGGGAGACCCAGTACTTC. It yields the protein CAWSSGETQYF.

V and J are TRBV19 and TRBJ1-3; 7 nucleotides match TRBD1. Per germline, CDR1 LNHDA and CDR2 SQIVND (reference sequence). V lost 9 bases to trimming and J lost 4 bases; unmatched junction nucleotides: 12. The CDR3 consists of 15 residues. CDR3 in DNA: TGTGCCAGCTGGGACAGTGGGCGCTCCGGAAACACCATATATTTT. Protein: CASWDSGRSGNTIYF.

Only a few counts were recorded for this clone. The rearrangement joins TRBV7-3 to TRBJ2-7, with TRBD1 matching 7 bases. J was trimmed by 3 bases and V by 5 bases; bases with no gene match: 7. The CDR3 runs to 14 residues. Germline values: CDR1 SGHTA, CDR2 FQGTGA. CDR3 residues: CASSRTGTDYEQYF. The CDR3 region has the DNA TGTGCCAGCAGCCGCACCGGGACAGACTACGAGCAGTACTTC.

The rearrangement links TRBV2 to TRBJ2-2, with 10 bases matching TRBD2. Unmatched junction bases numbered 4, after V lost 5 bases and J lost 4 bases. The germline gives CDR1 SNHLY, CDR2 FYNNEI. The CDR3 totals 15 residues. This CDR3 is CASSPTSGTTGELFF. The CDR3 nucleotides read TGTGCCAGCAGTCCAACTAGCGGGACCACCGGGGAGCTGTTTTTT.

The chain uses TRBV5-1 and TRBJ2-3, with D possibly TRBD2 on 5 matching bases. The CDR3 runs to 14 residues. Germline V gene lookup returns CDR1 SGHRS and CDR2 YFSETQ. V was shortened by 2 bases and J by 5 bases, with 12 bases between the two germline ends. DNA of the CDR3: TGCGCCAGCAGCTTAACGGAGGCCAGAGATACGCAGTATTTT. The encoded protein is CASSLTEARDTQYF.

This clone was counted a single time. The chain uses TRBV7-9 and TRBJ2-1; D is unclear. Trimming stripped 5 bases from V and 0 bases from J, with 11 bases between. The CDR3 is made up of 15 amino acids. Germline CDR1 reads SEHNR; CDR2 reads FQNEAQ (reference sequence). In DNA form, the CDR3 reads TGTGCCAGCAGCCCGACTGCAAGCTCCTACAATGAGCAGTTCTTC. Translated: CASSPTASSYNEQFF. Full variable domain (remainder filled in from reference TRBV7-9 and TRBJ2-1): DTGVSQNPRHKITKRGQNVTFRCDPISEHNRLYWYRQTLGQGPEFLTYFQNEAQLEKSRLLSDRFSAERPKGSFSTLEIQRTEQGDSAMYLCASSPTASSYNEQFFGPGTRLTVL.

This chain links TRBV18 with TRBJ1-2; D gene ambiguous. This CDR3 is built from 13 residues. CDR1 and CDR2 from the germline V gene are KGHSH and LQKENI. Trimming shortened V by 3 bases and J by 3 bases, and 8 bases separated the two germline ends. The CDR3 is CASSPEVDYGYTF. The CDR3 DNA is TGTGCCAGCTCACCGGAGGTTGACTATGGCTACACCTTC.

CDR3 in amino acids: CASKQGTGSYEQYF. In nucleotides, the CDR3 is TGCGCCAGCAAACAGGGGACAGGGAGCTACGAGCAGTACTTC. This chain connects TRBV5-1 to TRBJ2-7, with 9 bases fitting TRBD1. Germline-derived CDR1 and CDR2 are SGHRS and YFSETQ. The CDR3 spans 14 residues. J lost 3 bases, V lost 6 bases, and 7 bases had no gene match.

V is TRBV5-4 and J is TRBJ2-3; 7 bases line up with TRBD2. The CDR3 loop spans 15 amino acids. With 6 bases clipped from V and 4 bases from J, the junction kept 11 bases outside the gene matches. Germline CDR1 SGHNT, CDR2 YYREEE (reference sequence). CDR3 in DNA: TGTGCCAGCACCCGGGGCGGACTAGTTGCAGATACGCAGTATTTT. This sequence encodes CASTRGGLVADTQYF.

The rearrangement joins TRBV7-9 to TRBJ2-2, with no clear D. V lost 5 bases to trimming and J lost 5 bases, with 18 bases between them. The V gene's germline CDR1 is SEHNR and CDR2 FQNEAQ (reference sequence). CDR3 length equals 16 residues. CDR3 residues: CASSPRSAPGTGELFF. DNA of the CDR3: TGTGCCAGCAGCCCCAGGTCCGCACCCGGAACCGGGGAGCTGTTTTTT.

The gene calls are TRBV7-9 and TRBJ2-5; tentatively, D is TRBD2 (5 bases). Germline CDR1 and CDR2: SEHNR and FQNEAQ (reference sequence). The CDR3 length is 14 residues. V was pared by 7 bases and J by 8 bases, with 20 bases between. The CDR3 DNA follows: TGTGCCAGCAAGAGGACTCCAATGCTCGACACCCAGTACTTC. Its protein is CASKRTPMLDTQYF.

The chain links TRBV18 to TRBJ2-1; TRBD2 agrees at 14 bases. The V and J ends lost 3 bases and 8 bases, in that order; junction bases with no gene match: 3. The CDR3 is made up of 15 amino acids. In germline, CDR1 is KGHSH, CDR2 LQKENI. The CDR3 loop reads CASSPGLAGGDEQFF. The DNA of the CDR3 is TGTGCCAGCTCACCCGGACTAGCGGGAGGCGATGAGCAGTTCTTC.

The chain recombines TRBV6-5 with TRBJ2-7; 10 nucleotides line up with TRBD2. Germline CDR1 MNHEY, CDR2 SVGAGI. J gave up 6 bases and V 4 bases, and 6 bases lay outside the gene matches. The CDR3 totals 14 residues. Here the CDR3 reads CASSSRTSGGEQYF. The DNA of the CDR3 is TGTGCCAGCAGTTCCCGGACTAGCGGTGGCGAGCAGTACTTC.

The DNA of the CDR3 is TGTGCCACCAGCAGAGATTCGGGAGGTAACACAGATACGCAGTATTTT. It specifies CATSRDSGGNTDTQYF. The chain combines TRBV15 with TRBJ2-3; the match to TRBD2 covers 7 bases. Germline assignment: CDR1 LNHNV and CDR2 YYDKDF (reference sequence). V lost 0 bases, J lost 2 bases, and 5 bases stayed unmatched. The CDR3 extends over 16 amino acids.

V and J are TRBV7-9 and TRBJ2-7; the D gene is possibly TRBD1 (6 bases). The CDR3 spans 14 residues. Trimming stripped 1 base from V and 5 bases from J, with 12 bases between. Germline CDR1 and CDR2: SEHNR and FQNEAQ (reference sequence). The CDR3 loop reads CASSLEGVRDEQYF. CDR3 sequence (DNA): TGTGCCAGCAGCTTAGAGGGGGTCAGGGACGAGCAGTACTTC.

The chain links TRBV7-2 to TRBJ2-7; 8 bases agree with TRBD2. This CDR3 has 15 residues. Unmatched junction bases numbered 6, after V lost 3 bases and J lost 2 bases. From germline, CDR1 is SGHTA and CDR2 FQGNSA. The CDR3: CASSFAGGVPYEQYF. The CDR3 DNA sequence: TGTGCCAGCAGCTTCGCGGGAGGAGTCCCCTACGAGCAGTACTTC.

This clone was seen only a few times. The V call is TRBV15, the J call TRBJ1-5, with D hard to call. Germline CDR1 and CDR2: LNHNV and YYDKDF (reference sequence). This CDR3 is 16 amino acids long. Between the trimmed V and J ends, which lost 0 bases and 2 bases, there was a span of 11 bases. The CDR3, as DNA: TGTGCCACCAGCAGAGATGGAGGGCAGGGCAATCAGCCCCAGCATTTT. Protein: CATSRDGGQGNQPQHF.

The CDR3 DNA is TGCAGCATGACGGGACTAGCGATTAATGAGCAGTTCTTC. This encodes CSMTGLAINEQFF. The chain recombines TRBV29-1 with TRBJ2-1; 10 nucleotides agree with TRBD2. Germline V gene lookup returns CDR1 SQVTM and CDR2 ANQGSEA. V lost 8 bases, J lost 7 bases, and 8 bases stayed unmatched. The CDR3 covers 13 residues.

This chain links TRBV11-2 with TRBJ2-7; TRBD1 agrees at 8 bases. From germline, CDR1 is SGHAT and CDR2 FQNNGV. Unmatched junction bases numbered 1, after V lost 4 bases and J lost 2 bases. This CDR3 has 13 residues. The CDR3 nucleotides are TGTGCCAGCAGCTGGGACAGGCCCTACGAGCAGTACTTC. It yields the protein CASSWDRPYEQYF.

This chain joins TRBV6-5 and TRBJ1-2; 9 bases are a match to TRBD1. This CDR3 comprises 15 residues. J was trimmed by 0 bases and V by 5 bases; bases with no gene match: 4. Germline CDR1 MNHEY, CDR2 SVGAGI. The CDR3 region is CASSPGTGPNYGYTF. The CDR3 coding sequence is TGTGCCAGCAGTCCCGGGACAGGGCCTAACTATGGCTACACCTTC.

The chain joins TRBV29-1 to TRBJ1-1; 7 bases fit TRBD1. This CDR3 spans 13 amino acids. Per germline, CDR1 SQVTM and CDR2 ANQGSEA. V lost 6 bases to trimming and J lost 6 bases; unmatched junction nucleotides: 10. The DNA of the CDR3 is TGCAGCGTCGCAGGGGGATTAGACGCTGAAGCTTTCTTT. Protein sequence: CSVAGGLDAEAFF.

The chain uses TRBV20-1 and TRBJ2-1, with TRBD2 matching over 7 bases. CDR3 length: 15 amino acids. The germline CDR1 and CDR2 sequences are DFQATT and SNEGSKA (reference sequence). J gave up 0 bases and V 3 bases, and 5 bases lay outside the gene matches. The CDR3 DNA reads TGCAGTGCTAGTCCTCGCGGGAGCTCCTACAATGAGCAGTTCTTC. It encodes CSASPRGSSYNEQFF.

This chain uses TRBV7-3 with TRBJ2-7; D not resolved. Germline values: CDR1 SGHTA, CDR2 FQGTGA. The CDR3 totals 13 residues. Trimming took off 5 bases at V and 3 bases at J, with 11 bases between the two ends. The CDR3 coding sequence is TGTGCCAGCAGCGTATACGCGTTCTACGAGCAGTACTTC. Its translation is CASSVYAFYEQYF.

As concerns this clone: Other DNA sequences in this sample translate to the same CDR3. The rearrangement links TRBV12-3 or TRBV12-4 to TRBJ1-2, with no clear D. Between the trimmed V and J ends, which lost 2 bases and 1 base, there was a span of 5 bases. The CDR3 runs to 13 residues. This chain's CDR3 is CASSLRSNYGYTF. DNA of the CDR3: TGTGCCAGCAGTTTACGGAGTAACTATGGCTACACCTTC.

CDR3 in amino acids: CASSPSGVYNSPLHF. The DNA of the CDR3 is TGTGCCAGCAGCCCCAGCGGGGTTTATAATTCACCCCTCCACTTT. The chain has TRBV14 and TRBJ1-6; D gene ambiguous. This CDR3 region has 15 residues. Germline loops: CDR1 SGHDN, CDR2 FVKESK. Trimming shortened V by 4 bases and J by 4 bases, and 11 bases separated the two germline ends.

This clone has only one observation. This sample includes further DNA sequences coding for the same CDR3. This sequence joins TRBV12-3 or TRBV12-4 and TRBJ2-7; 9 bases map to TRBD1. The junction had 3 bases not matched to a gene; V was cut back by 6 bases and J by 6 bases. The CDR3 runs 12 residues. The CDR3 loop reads CASSPTGGEQYF. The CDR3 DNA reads TGTGCCAGCAGCCCGACAGGGGGCGAGCAGTACTTC.

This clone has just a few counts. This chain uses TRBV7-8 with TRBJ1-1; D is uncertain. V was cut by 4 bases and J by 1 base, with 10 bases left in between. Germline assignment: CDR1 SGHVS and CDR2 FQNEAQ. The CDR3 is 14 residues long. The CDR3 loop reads CASSSNGGNTEAFF. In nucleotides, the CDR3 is TGTGCCAGCAGCTCAAACGGCGGGAACACTGAAGCTTTCTTT.